This TCR beta chain was documented in a study of blood T cells in healthy people across ages. At least ten counts were recorded for this clonotype. Then a second PCR, running about 6 to 11 cycles, was carried out with a sample-barcoded 5' primer and a J-beta primer mix. Each CDR3 protein gets one entry after TCRdb re-called the 5' RACE reads with MiXCR. The sample lists 1,100,000 or so distinct CDR3 sequences; less than 50% were seen once. This CDR3 has 14 residues. Germline lookup yields CDR1 SNHLY and CDR2 FYNNEI. Trimming removed 6 bases from V and 4 bases from J; junction bases left unmatched: 8. The sequencing input was blood. The receptor was isolated from a woman aged 55-75 years in good health. The chain uses TRBV2 and TRBJ2-7; 8 positions agree with TRBD1. CDR3 bases: TGTGCCAGCAGCCGCCCGGACAGGGTATACGAGCAGTACTTC. The encoded protein is CASSRPDRVYEQYF. Full variable domain (missing parts from reference TRBV2 and TRBJ2-7): EPEVTQTPSHQVTQMGQEVILRCVPISNHLYFYWYRQILGQKVEFLVSFYNNEISEKSEIFDDQFSVERPDGSNFTLKIRSTKLEDSAMYFCASSRPDRVYEQYFGPGTRLTVT.